The clone carrying this T cell receptor beta chain was seen a few times. These data originate in a study of cytomegalovirus exposure and HLA in healthy donors. A multiplex PCR was run with 60 Vbeta primers and 13 Jbeta primers. TCRdb keeps only in-frame clones here, not all; method: immunoSEQ multiplex PCR. The sample has 130,000 or so clones; 84% are singletons. The CDR3 is 13 amino acids. CDR1 and CDR2 from the germline V gene are MDHEN and SYDVKM. V was trimmed by 6 bases and J by 6 bases, leaving 15 bases between them. This TCR derives from a woman between 18 and 29 years old in good health and CMV-seropositive. V and J are TRBV28 and TRBJ2-7; D perhaps matches TRBD1 (6 bases). Material: PBMCs. In DNA form, the CDR3 reads TGTGCCAGCAGGTCTACAGGGTTTGGCGAGCAGTACTTC. This codes for CASRSTGFGEQYF.